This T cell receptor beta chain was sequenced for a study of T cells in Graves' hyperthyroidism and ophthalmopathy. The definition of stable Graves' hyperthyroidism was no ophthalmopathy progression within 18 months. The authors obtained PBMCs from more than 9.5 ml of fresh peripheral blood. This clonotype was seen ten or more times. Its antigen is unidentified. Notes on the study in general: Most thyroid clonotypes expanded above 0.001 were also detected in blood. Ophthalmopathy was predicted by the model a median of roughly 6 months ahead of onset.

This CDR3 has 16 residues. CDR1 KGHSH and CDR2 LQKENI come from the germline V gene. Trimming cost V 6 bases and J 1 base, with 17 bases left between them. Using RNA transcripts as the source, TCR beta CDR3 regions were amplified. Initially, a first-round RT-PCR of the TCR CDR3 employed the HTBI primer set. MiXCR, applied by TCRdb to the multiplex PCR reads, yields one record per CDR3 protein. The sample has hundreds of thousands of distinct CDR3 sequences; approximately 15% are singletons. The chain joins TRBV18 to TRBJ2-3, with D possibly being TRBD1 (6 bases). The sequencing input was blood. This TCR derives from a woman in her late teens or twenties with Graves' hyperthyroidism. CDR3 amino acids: CASSAGDLLGTDTQYF. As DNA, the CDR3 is TGTGCCAGCTCGGCAGGGGATTTGTTAGGCACAGATACGCAGTATTTT. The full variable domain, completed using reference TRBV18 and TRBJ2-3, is NAGVMQNPRHLVRRRGQEARLRCSPMKGHSHVYWYRQLPEEGLKFMVYLQKENIIDESGMPKERFSAEFPKEGPSILRIQQVVRGDSAAYFCASSAGDLLGTDTQYFGPGTRLTVL.